The clone carrying this TCR beta chain turned up a few times. Its antigen is still unknown. These data are taken from a study of CD4 T cells in relation to SARS-CoV-2 and coronaviruses. Study-level background: A couple of subjects were Hispanic; patients were seven to nine males and a handful of females. Study-level results: Each donor contributed either pre-pandemic or post-infection samples, not both. Crossreactive clones expanded significantly less to SARS-CoV-2 than monoreactive clones.

Assay used: immunoSEQ multiplex PCR; TCRdb lists only in-frame clones, some missing. The repertoire includes about 38,000 clones, around 74% of them detected once, and roughly 20% sits in the top ten. V dropped 7 bases and J dropped 4 bases, with 17 bases sitting between them. Germline V CDR1 and CDR2: MDHEN, SYDVKM. This CDR3 is built from 15 residues. Fewer than 1.2 x 10^5 naive or memory CD4+ cells were cultured with CEF peptides for about 10 days. The J gene is TRBJ1-5, the V gene TRBV28, with no clear D. What was sequenced was memory CD4+ T cells from PBMCs, cultured in vitro. The clonotype comes from an adult with COVID-19. CDR3 DNA sequence: TGTGCCAGCACCCTCGACGGAGCAACTAATCAGCCCCAGCATTTT. Protein: CASTLDGATNQPQHF.